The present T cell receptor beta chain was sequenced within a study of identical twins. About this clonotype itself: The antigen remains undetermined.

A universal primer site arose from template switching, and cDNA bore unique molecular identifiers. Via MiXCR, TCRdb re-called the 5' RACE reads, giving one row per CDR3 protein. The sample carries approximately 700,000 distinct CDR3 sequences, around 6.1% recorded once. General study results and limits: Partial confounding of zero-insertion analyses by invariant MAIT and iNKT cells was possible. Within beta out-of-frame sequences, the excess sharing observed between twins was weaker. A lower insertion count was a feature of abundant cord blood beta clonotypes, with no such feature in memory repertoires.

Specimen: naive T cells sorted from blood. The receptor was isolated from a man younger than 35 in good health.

CDR3: CASSPPRASGDSYEQYF. The CDR3 coding sequence is TGTGCCAGCAGCCCCCCTAGGGCGAGCGGGGACTCCTACGAGCAGTACTTC. V and J are TRBV3-1 and TRBJ2-7, with 7 bases fitting TRBD2. The CDR3 length is 17 residues. The V gene's germline CDR1 is LGHDT and CDR2 YNNKEL (reference sequence). J lost 0 bases, V lost 4 bases, and 12 bases had no gene match.